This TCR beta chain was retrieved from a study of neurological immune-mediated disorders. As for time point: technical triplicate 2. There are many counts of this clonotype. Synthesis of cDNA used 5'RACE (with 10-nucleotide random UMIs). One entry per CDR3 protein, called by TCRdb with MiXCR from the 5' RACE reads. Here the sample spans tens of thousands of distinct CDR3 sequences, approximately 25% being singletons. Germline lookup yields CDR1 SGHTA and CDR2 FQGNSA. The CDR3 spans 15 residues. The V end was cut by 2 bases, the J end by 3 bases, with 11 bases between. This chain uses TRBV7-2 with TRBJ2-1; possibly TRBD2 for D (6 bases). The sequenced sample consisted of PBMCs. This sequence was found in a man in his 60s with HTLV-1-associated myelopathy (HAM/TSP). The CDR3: CASSLLACHYNEQFF. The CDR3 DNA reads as TGTGCCAGCAGCTTACTAGCGTGTCACTACAATGAGCAGTTCTTC. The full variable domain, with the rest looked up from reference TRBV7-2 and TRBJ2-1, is GAGVSQSPSNKVTEKGKDVELRCDPISGHTALYWYRQSLGQGLEFLIYFQGNSAPDKSGLPSDRFSAERTGGSVSTLTIQRTQQEDSAVYLCASSLLACHYNEQFFGPGTRLTVL.